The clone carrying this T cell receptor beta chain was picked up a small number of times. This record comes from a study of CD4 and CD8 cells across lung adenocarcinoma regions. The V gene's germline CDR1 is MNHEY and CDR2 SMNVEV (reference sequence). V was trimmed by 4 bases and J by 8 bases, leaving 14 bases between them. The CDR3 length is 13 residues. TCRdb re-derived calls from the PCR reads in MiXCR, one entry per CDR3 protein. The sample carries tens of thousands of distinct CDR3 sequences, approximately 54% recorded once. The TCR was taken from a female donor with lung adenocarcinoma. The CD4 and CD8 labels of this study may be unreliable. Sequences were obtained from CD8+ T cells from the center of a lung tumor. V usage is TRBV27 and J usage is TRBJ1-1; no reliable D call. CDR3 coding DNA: TGTGCCAGCAGTTCGAACAGAGGCTTAGAAGCTTTCTTT. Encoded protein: CASSSNRGLEAFF.